This TCR beta chain emerged from a study of T cells in localized non-small cell lung cancer. V shed 7 bases and J shed 10 bases, with 14 bases lying between them. This CDR3 comprises 12 residues. Germline V gives CDR1 WSHSY, CDR2 SAAADI. TCRdb keeps only in-frame clones here, not all; method: immunoSEQ multiplex PCR. This table has 35,000 to 40,000 clones, 86% appearing once. Findings and caveats of the study: Out of the top 100 tumor clones, a median about 58 were seen in adjacent lung.

For this clone: Its antigen is currently unknown.

V gene TRBV10-2 combines with J gene TRBJ2-1; a possible D gene is TRBD2 (7 bases). This clonotype was sampled from a man aged 40 to 75 with stage I lung adenocarcinoma. Material: peripheral blood, obtained before any cancer treatment. The CDR3 nucleotides are TGCGCCAGCACTCACACGGGGGGCGAGCAGTTCTTC. Its protein is CASTHTGGEQFF.